This TCR beta chain was sequenced in a study of OX40 agonist ivuxolimab in advanced cancers. Study summary: Given to patients was ivuxolimab, an agonistic anti-OX40 (CD134) antibody. Patients received intravenous ivuxolimab every 2 weeks at 0.01 to 10 mg/kg.

The germline CDR1 and CDR2 sequences are MNHEY and SVGAGI. CDR3 length: 16 residues. Trimming took off 4 bases at V and 4 bases at J, with 19 bases between the two ends. In its sample, this clone was seen a few times. Its specificity is not known. Study-wide findings and caveats: Average numbers of expanded clones were greater in CD8+ T cells than in CD4+.

TCRdb's table, derived via immunoSEQ multiplex PCR, lists solely in-frame clones and lacks some. This sample has about 21,000 clones, with 75% to 90% found just once. The TCR was taken from an adult with an advanced solid tumor such as melanoma, head and neck, liver or kidney cancer. The sequences come from CD4+ or CD8+ T cells sorted from blood, collected in a trial of the OX40 agonist ivuxolimab. The chain has TRBV6-5 and TRBJ1-2; D is unresolved. CDR3 sequence: CASSSSAGPPIYGYTF. CDR3 DNA sequence: TGTGCCAGCAGTTCGAGTGCCGGACCTCCGATCTATGGCTACACCTTC.